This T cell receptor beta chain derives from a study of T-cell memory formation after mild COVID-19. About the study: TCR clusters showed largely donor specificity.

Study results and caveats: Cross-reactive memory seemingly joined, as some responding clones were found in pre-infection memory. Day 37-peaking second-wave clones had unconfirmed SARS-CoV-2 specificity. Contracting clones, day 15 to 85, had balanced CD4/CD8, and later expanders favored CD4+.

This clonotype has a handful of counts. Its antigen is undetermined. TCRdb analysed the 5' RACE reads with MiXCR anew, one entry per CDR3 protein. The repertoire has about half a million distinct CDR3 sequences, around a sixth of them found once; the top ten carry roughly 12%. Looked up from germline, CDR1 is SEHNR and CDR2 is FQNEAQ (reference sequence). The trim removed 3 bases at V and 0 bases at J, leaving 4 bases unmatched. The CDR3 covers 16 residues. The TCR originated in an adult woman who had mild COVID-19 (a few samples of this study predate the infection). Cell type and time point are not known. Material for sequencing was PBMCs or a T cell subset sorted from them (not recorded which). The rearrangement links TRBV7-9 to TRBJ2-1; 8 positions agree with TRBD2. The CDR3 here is CASSFIAGRSYNEQFF. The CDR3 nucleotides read TGTGCCAGCAGCTTTATAGCGGGGCGCTCCTACAATGAGCAGTTCTTC.